The 8 T cell receptor beta chains below all came from one sample that was sequenced in a study of vaccination and CD4 T cells after COVID-19. Specified treatment: roughly 11-day PBMC culture with coronavirus spike peptide pools or control peptides (ViraFEST assay). The antigens of these receptors remain unknown. The Oncomine TCR Beta short-read assay sequenced DNA from cultured CD4+ T cells. Using its own MiXCR run on the PCR reads, TCRdb lists one record per CDR3 protein. This sample has under 20,000 distinct CDR3 sequences, with around 50% found just once. This specimen was CD4+ T cells from blood, cultured in vitro, taken before SARS-CoV-2 vaccination. The origin of the receptors is a human donor who had recovered from COVID-19.

The rearrangement links TRBV6-5 to TRBJ2-7, with D unclear. The CDR3 is 12 residues long. Trimming shortened V by 2 bases and J by 6 bases, and 8 bases separated the two germline ends. Germline V gene data show CDR1 as MNHEY and CDR2 as SVGAGI. CDR3 nucleotide sequence: TGTGCCAGCAGTTACCGAAGTGGCGAGCAGTACTTC. This codes for CASSYRSGEQYF.

The V gene is TRBV5-4, the J gene TRBJ2-7; TRBD2 aligns across 12 bases. The junction had 6 bases not matched to a gene; V was cut back by 0 bases and J by 5 bases. The CDR3 has 16 residues. The V gene's germline CDR1 is SGHNT and CDR2 YYREEE (reference sequence). In DNA, the CDR3 is TGTGCCAGCAGCTTGGGACTAGCGGGAGTCATCCACGAGCAGTACTTC. Its translation is CASSLGLAGVIHEQYF. The whole variable domain, remainder taken from reference TRBV5-4 and TRBJ2-7, is ETGVTQSPTHLIKTRGQQVTLRCSSQSGHNTVSWYQQALGQGPQFIFQYYREEENGRGNFPPRFSGLQFPNYSSELNVNALELDDSALYLCASSLGLAGVIHEQYFGPGTRLTVT.

The gene calls are TRBV6-1 and TRBJ2-7; D is ambiguous. The V end was cut by 5 bases, the J end by 0 bases, with 5 bases between. Germline V lookup: CDR1 MNHNS, CDR2 SASEGT. The CDR3 is 12 amino acids. The CDR3 DNA is TGTGCCAGCAGTCATAGCTCCTACGAGCAGTACTTC. Translating it yields CASSHSSYEQYF.

This chain joins TRBV15 and TRBJ2-1; D not resolved. The V gene's germline CDR1 is LNHNV and CDR2 YYDKDF (reference sequence). CDR3 length: 16 amino acids. V gave up 1 base and J gave up 1 base, with 11 bases separating them. This CDR3 is CATSRVGSLSYNEQFF. Here the CDR3 DNA reads TGTGCCACCAGCAGAGTAGGTAGCCTTTCCTACAATGAGCAGTTCTTC.

V is TRBV2 and J is TRBJ2-1; 14 bases align to TRBD2. V gave up 7 bases and J gave up 9 bases; unmatched junction bases: 5. Germline loops: CDR1 SNHLY, CDR2 FYNNEI. The CDR3 loop spans 14 amino acids. In nucleotides, the CDR3 is TGTGCCAGCACCGGGACTAGCGGGAGCGTTGAGCAGTTCTTC. Translation gives CASTGTSGSVEQFF. Based on the CDR3 plus reference TRBV2 and TRBJ2-1, the full variable domain is EPEVTQTPSHQVTQMGQEVILRCVPISNHLYFYWYRQILGQKVEFLVSFYNNEISEKSEIFDDQFSVERPDGSNFTLKIRSTKLEDSAMYFCASTGTSGSVEQFFGPGTRLTVL.

J is TRBJ1-4 and V is TRBV7-9; 9 bases agree with TRBD1. The germline gives CDR1 SEHNR, CDR2 FQNEAQ (reference sequence). CDR3 length: 14 amino acids. The J segment lost 8 bases and the V segment lost 5 bases, leaving 6 bases of the junction unmatched. CDR3: CASSKDRGGEKLFF. In DNA, the CDR3 is TGTGCCAGCAGCAAGGACAGGGGCGGCGAAAAACTGTTTTTT.

This clonotype was observed a single time. For the CDR3, the DNA is TGCAGCGTTTTGGGCAGCGCTTCGAGCTCCTACGAGCAGTACTTC. Translating it yields CSVLGSASSSYEQYF. This chain connects TRBV29-1 to TRBJ2-7; D call uncertain. The length of the CDR3 is 15 residues. CDR1 and CDR2 from the germline V gene are SQVTM and ANQGSEA. V lost 5 bases and J lost 0, with 17 bases in between.

This clonotype was detected only a few times. This rearrangement joins TRBV6-5 to TRBJ2-3; either TRBD1 or TRBD2 may supply D (5 bases each). The germline V gene encodes CDR1 MNHEY and CDR2 SVGAGI. The V gene lost 2 bases and the J gene lost 1 base, with 16 bases spanning the gap. There are 17 residues in the CDR3. The DNA of the CDR3 is TGTGCCAGCAGTTACCTGAGGGGCACTCGTGGCACAGATACGCAGTATTTT. This codes for CASSYLRGTRGTDTQYF.